What follows is one TCR beta chain and its context. The study recruited people aged 18 to 89 years across under 25 US areas. Recovered status in Cohort 3 required two negative PCRs, clearance, or symptom resolution. The data were obtained in a study of blood T cell repertoires in COVID-19. About the research overall: Sites in the United States, Italy and Spain provided acute and convalescent COVID-19 samples.

The CDR3 totals 16 residues. V lost 0 bases and J 4 bases, leaving 15 bases between the germline ends. The germline V gene encodes CDR1 ENHRY and CDR2 SYGVKD. Authors' processing steps: Nucleated cell number was recorded as an estimate derived from reference gene primer amplification. Sequencing used immunoSEQ multiplex PCR; TCRdb keeps in-frame clones, though not all of them. Clonal size and the V and J genes are those of that table, whereas D and trimming came from the DNA. The table records approximately 230,000 clones, approximately 90% of them present only once. The TCR originated in a woman aged 30 to 39 who had recovered from COVID-19. The sample was PBMCs or T cells enriched from blood (not recorded which). The gene calls are TRBV10-3 and TRBJ1-2; possibly TRBD1 for D (6 bases). The CDR3 nucleotides read TGTGCCATCAGTGAGTCGATTTGGGGGCAGGGCTATGGCTACACCTTC. Translated: CAISESIWGQGYGYTF.